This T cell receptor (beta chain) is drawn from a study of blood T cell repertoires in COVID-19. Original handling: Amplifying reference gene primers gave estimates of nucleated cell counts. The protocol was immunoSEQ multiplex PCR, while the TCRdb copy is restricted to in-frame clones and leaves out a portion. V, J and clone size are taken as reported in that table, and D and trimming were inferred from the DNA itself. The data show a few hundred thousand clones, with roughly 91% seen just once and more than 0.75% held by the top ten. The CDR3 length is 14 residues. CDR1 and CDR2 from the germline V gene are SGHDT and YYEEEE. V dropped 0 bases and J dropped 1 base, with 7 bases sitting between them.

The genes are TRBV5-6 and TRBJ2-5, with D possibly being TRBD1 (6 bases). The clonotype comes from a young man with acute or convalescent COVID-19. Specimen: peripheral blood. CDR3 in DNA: TGTGCCAGCAGCTTGGGAGGGGGCCAAGAGACCCAGTACTTC. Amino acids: CASSLGGGQETQYF. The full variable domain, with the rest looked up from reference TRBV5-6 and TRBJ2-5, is DAGVTQSPTHLIKTRGQQVTLRCSPKSGHDTVSWYQQALGQGPQFIFQYYEEEERQRGNFPDRFSGHQFPNYSSELNVNALLLGDSALYLCASSLGGGQETQYFGPGTRLLVL.